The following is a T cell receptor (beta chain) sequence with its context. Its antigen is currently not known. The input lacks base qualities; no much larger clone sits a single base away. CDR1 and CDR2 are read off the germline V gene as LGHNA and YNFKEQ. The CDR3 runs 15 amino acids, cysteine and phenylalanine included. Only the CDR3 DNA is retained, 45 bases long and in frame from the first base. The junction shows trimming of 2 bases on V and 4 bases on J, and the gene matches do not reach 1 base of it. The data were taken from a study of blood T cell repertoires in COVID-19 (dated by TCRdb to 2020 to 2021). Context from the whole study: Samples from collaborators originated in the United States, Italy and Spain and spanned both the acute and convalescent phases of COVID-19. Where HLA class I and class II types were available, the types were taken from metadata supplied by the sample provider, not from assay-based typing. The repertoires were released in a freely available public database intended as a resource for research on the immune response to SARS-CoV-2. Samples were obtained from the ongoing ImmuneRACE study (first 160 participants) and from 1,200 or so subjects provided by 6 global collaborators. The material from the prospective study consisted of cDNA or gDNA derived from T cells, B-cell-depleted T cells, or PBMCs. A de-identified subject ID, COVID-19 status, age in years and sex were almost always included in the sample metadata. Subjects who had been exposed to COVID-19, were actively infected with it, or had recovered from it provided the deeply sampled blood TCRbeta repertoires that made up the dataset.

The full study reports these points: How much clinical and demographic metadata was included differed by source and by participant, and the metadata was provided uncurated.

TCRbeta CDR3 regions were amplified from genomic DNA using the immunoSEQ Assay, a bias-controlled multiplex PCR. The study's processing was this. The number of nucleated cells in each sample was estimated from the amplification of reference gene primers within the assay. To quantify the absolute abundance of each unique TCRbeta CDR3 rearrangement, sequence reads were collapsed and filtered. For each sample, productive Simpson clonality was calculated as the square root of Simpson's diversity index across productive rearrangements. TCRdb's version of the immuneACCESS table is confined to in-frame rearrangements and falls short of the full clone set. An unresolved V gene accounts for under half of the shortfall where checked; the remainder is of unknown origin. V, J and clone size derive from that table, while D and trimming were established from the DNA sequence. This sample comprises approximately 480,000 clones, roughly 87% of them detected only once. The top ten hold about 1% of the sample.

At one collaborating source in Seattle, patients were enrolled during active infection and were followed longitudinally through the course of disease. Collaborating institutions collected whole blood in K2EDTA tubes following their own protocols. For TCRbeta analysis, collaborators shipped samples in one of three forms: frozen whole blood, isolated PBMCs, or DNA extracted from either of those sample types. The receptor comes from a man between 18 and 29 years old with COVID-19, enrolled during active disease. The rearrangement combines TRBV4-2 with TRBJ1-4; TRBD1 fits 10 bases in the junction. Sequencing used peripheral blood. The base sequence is TGTGCCAGCAGCCAAAGGACAGGGGGTAATGAAAAACTGTTTTTT. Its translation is CASSQRTGGNEKLFF.